The next 27 T cell receptor beta chains were all read from a single sample in a study of spatial heterogeneity in lung cancer. In TCRdb, the 5' RACE reads were re-called with MiXCR into one record per CDR3 protein. The table shows approximately 100,000 distinct CDR3 sequences, with approximately 20% occurring only once. Time point denoted: blood at routine non-recurrence follow-up after resection. Material: PBMCs, obtained at follow-up. These receptors were collected from a male donor with early-stage non-small cell lung cancer.

In its sample, this clonotype was seen a few times. CDR3: CATSDPSGGDTDTQYF. CDR3 coding DNA: TGTGCCACCAGTGACCCAAGCGGGGGAGACACAGATACGCAGTATTTT. The chain couples TRBV24-1 to TRBJ2-3; TRBD2 agrees at 8 bases. CDR1 KGHDR and CDR2 SFDVKD come from the germline V gene. Trimming removed 4 bases from V and 2 bases from J; junction bases left unmatched: 7. The CDR3 loop spans 16 amino acids.

The rearrangement links TRBV20-1 to TRBJ1-1; tentative D call: TRBD1 (6 bases). In germline, CDR1 is DFQATT, CDR2 SNEGSKA (reference sequence). The V gene lost 5 bases and the J gene lost 0 bases, with 16 bases spanning the gap. The CDR3 consists of 15 residues. CDR3 coding DNA: TGCAGTGCTCGAAATCAGCAGGGGTTGAACACTGAAGCTTTCTTT. Its translation is CSARNQQGLNTEAFF.

This clonotype was detected a few times. V is TRBV5-4 and J is TRBJ2-3; D unclear. Germline CDR1 is SGHNT and CDR2 is YYREEE (reference sequence). V was pared by 0 bases and J by 3 bases, with 8 bases between. The CDR3 is 14 amino acids. This CDR3 is CASSLETGTDTQYF. The CDR3 nucleotides are TGTGCCAGCAGCTTGGAAACCGGGACAGATACGCAGTATTTT.

There are a few counts of this clonotype. V gene TRBV20-1 combines with J gene TRBJ1-1, with 7 bases lining up with TRBD1. The CDR3 has 13 amino acids. The germline V gene encodes CDR1 DFQATT and CDR2 SNEGSKA (reference sequence). V lost 5 bases to trimming and J lost 5 bases; unmatched junction nucleotides: 8. CDR3 amino acids: CSAHGQAGTEAFF. The CDR3 coding sequence is TGCAGTGCTCACGGACAGGCAGGGACTGAAGCTTTCTTT.

This clonotype has more than one count but fewer than ten. The chain uses TRBV11-2 and TRBJ2-2; TRBD2 agrees at 7 bases. The ends lost 1 base at V and 1 base at J; junction bases unmatched: 3. Germline CDR1 and CDR2: SGHAT and FQNNGV. This CDR3 contains 16 residues. In DNA form, the CDR3 reads TGTGCCAGCAGCTTAGGTCTAGCGGTGAACACCGGGGAGCTGTTTTTT. It specifies CASSLGLAVNTGELFF. The entire variable domain, with the rest obtained from reference TRBV11-2 and TRBJ2-2, is as follows: EAGVAQSPRYKIIEKRQSVAFWCNPISGHATLYWYQQILGQGPKLLIQFQNNGVVDDSQLPKDRFSAERLKGVDSTLKIQPAKLEDSAVYLCASSLGLAVNTGELFFGEGSRLTVL.

This clonotype was counted only a few times. The chain joins TRBV5-1 to TRBJ2-5, with D possibly TRBD2 on 5 matching bases. V was cut by 7 bases and J by 2 bases, with 12 bases left in between. The CDR3 spans 13 residues. The V gene's germline CDR1 is SGHRS and CDR2 YFSETQ. CDR3 in DNA: TGCGCCAGCCGAGGAACGGGGCAAGAGACCCAGTACTTC. Amino acid sequence: CASRGTGQETQYF.

The chain recombines TRBV19 with TRBJ2-5; perhaps TRBD1 as D (6 bases). The V gene's germline CDR1 is LNHDA and CDR2 SQIVND (reference sequence). The CDR3 is 13 residues long. Trimming pared 3 bases from V and 4 bases from J, leaving 9 bases between. This CDR3 is CASSIGTTETQYF. CDR3 nucleotides: TGTGCCAGTAGTATCGGGACAACAGAGACCCAGTACTTC.

This clonotype was picked up a small number of times. The chain couples TRBV19 to TRBJ2-5; 7 bases line up with TRBD1. Looked up from germline, CDR1 is LNHDA and CDR2 is SQIVND (reference sequence). This CDR3 is built from 13 residues. Losses at the gene ends were 4 bases for V and 4 bases for J; bases not matched to a gene: 3. The CDR3 region is CASSNRGGETQYF. The CDR3 DNA is TGTGCCAGTAGTAACAGGGGCGGAGAGACCCAGTACTTC. The complete variable domain, with remaining parts taken from reference TRBV19 and TRBJ2-5, reads DGGITQSPKYLFRKEGQNVTLSCEQNLNHDAMYWYRQDPGQGLRLIYYSQIVNDFQKGDIAEGYSVSREKKESFPLTVTSAQKNPTAFYLCASSNRGGETQYFGPGTRLLVL.

This clonotype was observed a few times. The chain links TRBV12-5 to TRBJ2-1; 11 bases agree with TRBD2. CDR3 length equals 14 residues. The V segment lost 6 bases and the J segment 5 bases; nucleotides outside the gene matches: 3. In germline, CDR1 is LGHNT, CDR2 FRNRAP. The CDR3 DNA is TGTGCTAGTGGGTCGGGACTAGCGGACAATGAGCAGTTCTTC. As protein: CASGSGLADNEQFF.

This clonotype was detected only a few times. This chain links TRBV10-3 with TRBJ2-7, with TRBD1 matching over 10 bases. Germline values: CDR1 ENHRY, CDR2 SYGVKD. The CDR3 spans 15 residues. The V and J ends lost 7 bases and 4 bases, in that order; junction bases with no gene match: 10. For the CDR3, the DNA is TGTGCCATCACACCCCAGGACAGGGGGTTGTACGAGCAGTACTTC. Its translation: CAITPQDRGLYEQYF.

The V call is TRBV6-1, the J call TRBJ2-5, with D perhaps TRBD2 (6 bases). Germline V gives CDR1 MNHNS, CDR2 SASEGT. The V and J ends lost 4 bases and 4 bases respectively, with 13 bases between them. The CDR3 spans 14 residues. This CDR3 is CASSAGRDLETQYF. The CDR3 nucleotides read TGTGCCAGCAGTGCAGGGCGGGATTTAGAGACCCAGTACTTC.

This clonotype has a handful of counts. The rearrangement uses TRBV20-1 and TRBJ2-1, with a tentative D call TRBD1 (6 bases). The germline V and J ends were trimmed by 6 bases and 9 bases, with 15 bases remaining between them. The CDR3 contains 12 residues. The germline CDR1 and CDR2 sequences are DFQATT and SNEGSKA (reference sequence). The DNA for the CDR3 is TGCAGTGCAACACAGGGCTCTGCTGAGCAGTTCTTC. Amino acid sequence: CSATQGSAEQFF.

V gene TRBV12-3 or TRBV12-4 combines with J gene TRBJ1-1; D unresolved. The CDR3 is 14 amino acids. V dropped 3 bases and J dropped 5 bases, with 13 bases sitting between them. The DNA for the CDR3 is TGTGCCAGCAGTTTTGGGCAGGTTAAAACTGAAGCTTTCTTT. It yields the protein CASSFGQVKTEAFF.

The V and J genes are TRBV2 and TRBJ2-1, with TRBD1 matching 9 bases. The CDR3 sequence is 15 residues long. Losses at the gene ends were 2 bases for V and 7 bases for J; bases not matched to a gene: 6. The germline V gene encodes CDR1 SNHLY and CDR2 FYNNEI. CDR3 DNA: TGTGCCAGCAGTGAACGGAACAGGGGGCAAAATGAGCAGTTCTTC. This gives the protein CASSERNRGQNEQFF.

This clonotype was counted a few times. This chain uses TRBV11-3 with TRBJ2-7; 7 bases align to TRBD2. This CDR3 spans 15 amino acids. The germline V gene has CDR1 SGHNT and CDR2 YENEEA. The J segment lost 2 bases and the V segment lost 1 base, leaving 5 bases of the junction unmatched. The CDR3 sequence is CASSLVAGEAYEQYF. Here the CDR3 DNA reads TGTGCCAGCAGCTTAGTCGCGGGGGAGGCCTACGAGCAGTACTTC.

This clonotype has just a few counts. The J gene is TRBJ2-3, the V gene TRBV23-1; D call uncertain. TRBV23-1 is reported as an ORF; its role is uncertain. Trimming removed 3 bases from V and 0 bases from J, with 7 bases in between. This CDR3 comprises 14 residues. CDR3 sequence reads: CASSQHYSTDTQYF. CDR3 nucleotide sequence: TGCGCCAGCAGTCAGCACTATAGCACAGATACGCAGTATTTT.

This clonotype occurred many times. The chain uses TRBV20-1 and TRBJ2-7, with TRBD1 matching 10 bases. Trimming cost V 3 bases and J 9 bases; bases outside gene matches: 11. The CDR3 contains 14 residues. Germline CDR1 DFQATT, CDR2 SNEGSKA (reference sequence). The CDR3 sequence is CSASAGTGDRRQYV. The DNA of the CDR3 is TGCAGTGCTAGTGCCGGGACAGGGGATCGTCGGCAGTACGTC.

This clonotype has just a few counts. The rearrangement joins TRBV2 to TRBJ2-7; 8 bases agree with TRBD1. This CDR3 is 14 amino acids long. Germline V CDR1 and CDR2: SNHLY, FYNNEI. V lost 2 bases and J lost 2; bases outside the gene matches: 2. This CDR3 is CASSEQGATYEQYV. Written as DNA, the CDR3 is TGTGCCAGCAGTGAACAGGGGGCTACCTACGAGCAGTACGTC.

The sample holds many counts of this clonotype. Germline is not matched at one junction end, which may reflect a read error. This chain links TRBV29-1 with TRBJ2-1; possibly TRBD2 for D (6 bases). The CDR3 runs 13 residues. Germline V gene lookup returns CDR1 SQVTM and CDR2 ANQGSEA. The CDR3 loop is CSFEVGRYNEQFF. CDR3 nucleotides: TGCAGCTTTGAAGTCGGGAGATACAATGAGCAGTTCTTC.

The gene calls are TRBV19 and TRBJ1-5; D is ambiguous. The CDR3 covers 13 residues. Trimming removed 7 bases at V and 4 bases at J, with 11 bases between. CDR1 LNHDA and CDR2 SQIVND come from the germline V gene (reference sequence). CDR3 bases: TGTGCCAGTACCCAGGACGGGAATCAGCCCCAGCATTTT. Protein sequence: CASTQDGNQPQHF.

V and J are TRBV5-1 and TRBJ2-4; maybe TRBD2 (5 bases). V was clipped by 4 bases and J by 4 bases, with 18 bases between them. Germline V gives CDR1 SGHRS, CDR2 YFSETQ. The CDR3 length is 16 residues. CDR3 sequence: CASSILPGTLKNIQYF. For the CDR3, the DNA is TGCGCCAGCAGCATACTGCCGGGAACTTTAAAAAACATTCAGTACTTC.

This chain links TRBV12-3 or TRBV12-4 with TRBJ1-5; no firm D call. Trimming shortened V by 5 bases and J by 0 bases, and 8 bases separated the two germline ends. The CDR3 is 14 residues long. The CDR3, as DNA: TGTGCCAGCAGTCTTTTGGATAGCAATCAGCCCCAGCATTTT. Translation gives CASSLLDSNQPQHF.

This clonotype was seen only a few times. The chain is built from TRBV7-9 and TRBJ2-2; no clear D. The CDR3 length is 16 residues. The V and J ends lost 4 bases and 1 base respectively, with 13 bases between them. Germline CDR1 SEHNR, CDR2 FQNEAQ (reference sequence). CDR3 protein: CASSSTPGLNTGELFF. CDR3 coding DNA: TGTGCCAGCAGCTCAACTCCAGGCCTGAACACCGGGGAGCTGTTTTTT. The whole variable domain, remainder taken from reference TRBV7-9 and TRBJ2-2, is DTGVSQNPRHKITKRGQNVTFRCDPISEHNRLYWYRQTLGQGPEFLTYFQNEAQLEKSRLLSDRFSAERPKGSFSTLEIQRTEQGDSAMYLCASSSTPGLNTGELFFGEGSRLTVL.

This clonotype turned up a few times. The CDR3 region has the DNA TGCGCCAGCAGCCAAGAACTAGTCACAGATACGCAGTATTTT. Translating it yields CASSQELVTDTQYF. The chain uses TRBV4-3 and TRBJ2-3, with D possibly TRBD2 on 5 matching bases. Trimming took off 0 bases at V and 2 bases at J, with 6 bases between the two ends. CDR3 length: 14 amino acids. Looked up from germline, CDR1 is LGHNA and CDR2 is YSLEER.

This clonotype was picked up many times. This CDR3 is CASSLGPDRVVGEQYF. The CDR3 DNA sequence: TGTGCCAGCAGCTTAGGGCCCGACAGGGTAGTAGGCGAGCAGTACTTC. The chain combines TRBV7-6 with TRBJ2-7; 7 bases line up with TRBD1. The ends lost 1 base at V and 6 bases at J; junction bases unmatched: 12. Germline loops: CDR1 SGHVS, CDR2 FNYEAQ. The CDR3 loop spans 16 amino acids.

In this sample, this clonotype turned up many times. The CDR3 DNA follows: TGTGCCATCAGGCCGGGACAGGGGTCCGAAGATACGCAGTATTTT. Its translation: CAIRPGQGSEDTQYF. This chain uses TRBV10-3 with TRBJ2-3; TRBD1 aligns across 10 bases. The junction had 8 bases not matched to a gene; V was cut back by 6 bases and J by 5 bases. The CDR3 extends over 15 amino acids. Germline loops: CDR1 ENHRY, CDR2 SYGVKD.

This clonotype was detected a few times. The chain links TRBV7-8 to TRBJ1-6; TRBD1 agrees at 9 bases. Germline V CDR1 and CDR2: SGHVS, FQNEAQ. V lost 5 bases to trimming and J lost 9 bases; unmatched junction nucleotides: 5. CDR3 length equals 14 residues. The CDR3: CASSHRGQVSPLHF. As DNA, the CDR3 is TGTGCCAGCAGCCACAGGGGGCAAGTTTCACCCCTCCACTTT.